One sample yielded the 29 T cell receptor beta chains listed below, sequenced in a study of T cells in localized non-small cell lung cancer. The method was immunoSEQ multiplex PCR; TCRdb's version includes in-frame clones alone and lacks a portion of them. The data contain fewer than 45,000 clones, roughly four fifths of them singletons. The source material was peripheral blood, sampled before any cancer treatment. These receptors came from an older male donor with stage III squamous cell lung carcinoma.

This clone has more than one count but fewer than ten. The rearrangement joins TRBV7-2 to TRBJ2-1; 10 bases are shared with TRBD1. Germline V gene data show CDR1 as SGHTA and CDR2 as FQGNSA. The CDR3 extends over 14 amino acids. Trimming removed 5 bases from V and 9 bases from J; junction bases left unmatched: 7. The CDR3 reads CASSGTGAGSEQFF. CDR3 in DNA: TGTGCCAGCAGCGGGACAGGGGCCGGTAGTGAGCAGTTCTTC.

The V gene is TRBV19, the J gene TRBJ2-3; D might be TRBD1 (6 bases). Germline V gives CDR1 LNHDA, CDR2 SQIVND (reference sequence). Trimming took off 7 bases at V and 3 bases at J, with 17 bases between the two ends. The CDR3 contains 15 residues. CDR3: CASNDLNRATDTQYF. The CDR3, as DNA: TGTGCCAGTAACGATCTTAACAGGGCTACAGATACGCAGTATTTT.

Only one count was recorded for this clone. This rearrangement joins TRBV7-9 to TRBJ1-1, with D unclear. The CDR3 is 13 residues long. Trimming pared 2 bases from V and 6 bases from J, leaving 10 bases between. The germline CDR1 and CDR2 sequences are SEHNR and FQNEAQ (reference sequence). The chain's CDR3 is CASSLIRYAEAFF. The CDR3 DNA sequence: TGTGCCAGCAGCTTAATTAGGTACGCTGAAGCTTTCTTT.

In its sample, this clone was seen a few times. This chain joins TRBV2 and TRBJ1-5, with 8 bases fitting TRBD1. The CDR3 totals 15 residues. CDR1 and CDR2 from the germline V gene are SNHLY and FYNNEI. With 10 bases clipped from V and 0 bases from J, the junction kept 8 bases outside the gene matches. The CDR3 nucleotides are TGTGCCACCGAACCAACAGGGGGTAGCAATCAGCCCCAGCATTTT. Translated: CATEPTGGSNQPQHF. Full variable domain (remainder filled in from reference TRBV2 and TRBJ1-5): EPEVTQTPSHQVTQMGQEVILRCVPISNHLYFYWYRQILGQKVEFLVSFYNNEISEKSEIFDDQFSVERPDGSNFTLKIRSTKLEDSAMYFCATEPTGGSNQPQHFGDGTRLSIL.

This clone was counted once. The genes are TRBV13 and TRBJ1-2, with 9 bases fitting TRBD1. The CDR3 has 15 amino acids. V shed 5 bases, J shed 5 bases, and the junction held 9 bases outside the gene matches. Germline CDR1 and CDR2: PRHDT and FYEKMQ (reference sequence). The CDR3 loop reads CASSARDRAWYGYTF. The CDR3, as DNA: TGTGCCAGCAGCGCCCGGGACAGGGCTTGGTATGGCTACACCTTC.

J is TRBJ1-2 and V is TRBV13; the D is unclear. The ends were cut back, 4 bases at V and 2 bases at J, with 5 bases in the middle. There are 12 residues in the CDR3. Germline-derived CDR1 and CDR2 are PRHDT and FYEKMQ (reference sequence). CDR3 DNA: TGTGCCAGCAGCTCGTTGAACTATGGCTACACCTTC. Its protein is CASSSLNYGYTF. Full variable domain (rest looked up from reference TRBV13 and TRBJ1-2): AAGVIQSPRHLIKEKRETATLKCYPIPRHDTVYWYQQGPGQDPQFLISFYEKMQSDKGSIPDRFSAQQFSDYHSELNMSSLELGDSALYFCASSSLNYGYTFGSGTRLTVV.

The chain is built from TRBV5-8 and TRBJ1-2; D uncertain. Germline V gives CDR1 SGHTS, CDR2 YDEGEE. V shed 4 bases and J shed 1 base, with 5 bases lying between them. The length of the CDR3 is 12 residues. As DNA, the CDR3 is TGTGCCAGCAGCCCCCGTAACTATGGCTACACCTTC. Translated, it gives CASSPRNYGYTF.

This clone was detected a few times. In DNA form, the CDR3 reads TGTGCCTGGAGTTGGACTAGCGAGGGCTACACCTTC. As protein: CAWSWTSEGYTF. The chain links TRBV30 to TRBJ1-2; D ambiguous. This CDR3 has 12 amino acids. Trimming left V 2 bases short and J 8 bases short, with 12 bases between. Germline lookup yields CDR1 GTSNPN and CDR2 SVGIG (reference sequence).

The chain has TRBV5-1 and TRBJ2-5; 14 nucleotides match TRBD2. V lost 3 bases to trimming and J lost 2 bases; unmatched junction nucleotides: 6. The CDR3 has 17 amino acids. Germline V gene sequence: CDR1 SGHRS, CDR2 YFSETQ. The CDR3 nucleotides read TGCGCCAGCAGCTCGGGACTAGCGGGAGAGGGGCAAGAGACCCAGTACTTC. Encoded protein: CASSSGLAGEGQETQYF.

The J gene is TRBJ1-4, the V gene TRBV27; tentatively, D is TRBD1 (5 bases). The CDR3 extends over 14 amino acids. V lost 4 bases and J 7 bases, leaving 13 bases between the germline ends. Germline V CDR1 and CDR2: MNHEY, SMNVEV (reference sequence). CDR3 protein: CASSSRGGVEKLFF. For the CDR3, the DNA is TGTGCCAGCAGTTCCCGGGGGGGTGTTGAAAAACTGTTTTTT.

J is TRBJ2-1 and V is TRBV30; D is undetermined. V lost 0 bases to trimming and J lost 9 bases, with 18 bases between them. Looked up from germline, CDR1 is GTSNPN and CDR2 is SVGIG (reference sequence). The CDR3 runs to 15 residues. CDR3 in amino acids: CAWSVGRSPQGEQFF. DNA of the CDR3: TGTGCCTGGAGTGTGGGCAGGTCCCCACAAGGTGAGCAGTTCTTC. The whole variable domain, remainder taken from reference TRBV30 and TRBJ2-1, is SQTIHQWPATLVQPVGSPLSLECTVEGTSNPNLYWYRQAAGRGLQLLFYSVGIGQISSEVPQNLSASRPQDRQFILSSKKLLLSDSGFYLCAWSVGRSPQGEQFFGPGTRLTVL.

This chain connects TRBV9 to TRBJ2-6, with 7 nucleotides matching TRBD2. Germline CDR1 is SGDLS and CDR2 is YYNGEE. The CDR3 covers 12 residues. Trimming removed 3 bases from V and 19 bases from J; junction bases left unmatched: 10. The CDR3 spells CASSAPGGLFTF. Written as DNA, the CDR3 is TGTGCCAGCAGCGCCCCGGGGGGACTTTTTACTTTC. The full variable domain, in which reference TRBV9 and TRBJ2-6 provide the parts outside the CDR3, is DSGVTQTPKHLITATGQRVTLRCSPRSGDLSVYWYQQSLDQGLQFLIQYYNGEERAKGNILERFSAQQFPDLHSELNLSSLELGDSALYFCASSAPGGLFTFGAGSRLTVL.

This clone was found a few times. The rearrangement joins TRBV7-2 to TRBJ1-1, with 9 bases fitting TRBD1. CDR1 is SGHTA and CDR2 is FQGNSA in the germline V gene. The CDR3 totals 15 residues. The junction had 6 bases not matched to a gene; V was cut back by 0 bases and J by 7 bases. The CDR3 region has the DNA TGTGCCAGCAGCTTAGCGTGGGGACAGGGACATGAAGCTTTCTTT. This codes for CASSLAWGQGHEAFF.

The chain links TRBV6-1 to TRBJ2-3; the D gene is possibly TRBD1 (6 bases). CDR3 length: 15 residues. Trimming pared 6 bases from V and 1 base from J, leaving 14 bases between. Germline values: CDR1 MNHNS, CDR2 SASEGT. This CDR3 is CASRLRGRGTDTQYF. The CDR3 DNA is TGTGCCAGCAGACTCAGGGGTCGTGGCACAGATACGCAGTATTTT.

The rearrangement joins TRBV5-1 to TRBJ1-2; D uncertain. Germline loops: CDR1 SGHRS, CDR2 YFSETQ. Trimming cost V 0 bases and J 5 bases, with 11 bases left between them. The CDR3 sequence is 14 residues long. CDR3 sequence reads: CASSLVAHNYGYTF. CDR3 DNA sequence: TGCGCCAGCAGCTTGGTTGCTCACAATTATGGCTACACCTTC.

The chain recombines TRBV7-3 with TRBJ1-5; 11 bases are shared with TRBD1. The V and J ends lost 5 bases and 8 bases, in that order; junction bases with no gene match: 8. CDR1 SGHTA and CDR2 FQGTGA come from the germline V gene. This CDR3 has 15 residues. The CDR3 loop reads CASSAGTGGSEPQHF. The DNA of the CDR3 is TGTGCCAGCAGCGCCGGGACAGGGGGATCGGAGCCCCAGCATTTT.

This chain connects TRBV19 to TRBJ1-3, with TRBD1 identical over 7 bases. The CDR3 loop spans 14 amino acids. Trimming at V came to 4 bases and at J to 3 bases, leaving 3 bases not matched to a gene. Germline CDR1 reads LNHDA; CDR2 reads SQIVND (reference sequence). CDR3 DNA: TGTGCCAGTAGTACCGGGACAGTTGGAAACACCATATATTTT. It codes for CASSTGTVGNTIYF.

The chain is built from TRBV5-6 and TRBJ1-2; D ambiguous. Trimming stripped 2 bases from V and 4 bases from J, with 9 bases between. Germline V CDR1 and CDR2: SGHDT, YYEEEE. The CDR3 is 13 amino acids. The CDR3 spells CASSFLPIYGYTF. The CDR3 nucleotides read TGTGCCAGCAGCTTTTTACCGATCTATGGCTACACCTTC.

V and J are TRBV30 and TRBJ2-2; TRBD1 is a possible D gene (5 bases). V was pared by 0 bases and J by 5 bases, with 7 bases between. The CDR3 has 13 amino acids. Germline assignment: CDR1 GTSNPN and CDR2 SVGIG (reference sequence). CDR3 bases: TGTGCCTGGAGTGTACAGGTTACCGGGGAGCTGTTTTTT. Its translation: CAWSVQVTGELFF.

This rearrangement joins TRBV2 to TRBJ2-1, with D unresolved. CDR3 length equals 13 residues. Germline CDR1 SNHLY, CDR2 FYNNEI. V gave up 2 bases and J gave up 6 bases, with 8 bases separating them. The CDR3 loop reads CASSETELNEQFF. The CDR3 DNA follows: TGTGCCAGCAGTGAAACAGAACTCAATGAGCAGTTCTTC. The full variable domain, completed using reference TRBV2 and TRBJ2-1, is EPEVTQTPSHQVTQMGQEVILRCVPISNHLYFYWYRQILGQKVEFLVSFYNNEISEKSEIFDDQFSVERPDGSNFTLKIRSTKLEDSAMYFCASSETELNEQFFGPGTRLTVL.

This clone was recorded once. The chain joins TRBV5-1 to TRBJ2-1; 8 bases are a match to TRBD2. J lost 9 bases, V lost 2 bases, and 4 bases had no gene match. The CDR3 has 13 residues. Germline V gene lookup returns CDR1 SGHRS and CDR2 YFSETQ. The CDR3 spells CASSFSGEAEQFF. CDR3 nucleotide sequence: TGCGCCAGCAGCTTTAGCGGGGAGGCTGAGCAGTTCTTC. The full variable domain, in which reference TRBV5-1 and TRBJ2-1 provide the parts outside the CDR3, is KAGVTQTPRYLIKTRGQQVTLSCSPISGHRSVSWYQQTPGQGLQFLFEYFSETQRNKGNFPGRFSGRQFSNSRSEMNVSTLELGDSALYLCASSFSGEAEQFFGPGTRLTVL.

A single count supports this clone. The V and J genes are TRBV10-1 and TRBJ2-5; 9 bases fit TRBD2. CDR3 length: 18 residues. With V trimmed by 0 bases and J by 4 bases, 12 bases remained unmatched. CDR1 is WNHNN, CDR2 SYGVQD, per germline (reference sequence). The CDR3 spells CASSESTLGLAGRETQYF. The CDR3, as DNA: TGCGCCAGCAGTGAGTCGACTCTAGGGCTAGCGGGAAGAGAGACCCAGTACTTC.

The chain employs TRBV11-2 and TRBJ2-3; 7 positions match TRBD2. The germline gives CDR1 SGHAT, CDR2 FQNNGV. The V segment lost 2 bases and the J segment 6 bases; nucleotides outside the gene matches: 8. This CDR3 region has 15 residues. In DNA form, the CDR3 reads TGTGCCAGCAGCTTACAACAAGCGGGATCGGATACGCAGTATTTT. Protein: CASSLQQAGSDTQYF.

This clone was observed once. The V and J genes are TRBV5-1 and TRBJ1-1; D gene uncertain. Per germline, CDR1 SGHRS and CDR2 YFSETQ. The CDR3 totals 14 residues. The V end lost 0 bases, the J end lost 5 bases, and 11 bases lay between the germline ends. This CDR3 reads CASSLETTRTEAFF. In nucleotides, the CDR3 is TGCGCCAGCAGCTTGGAGACAACTAGGACTGAAGCTTTCTTT.

The V and J genes are TRBV7-8 and TRBJ2-5; D might be TRBD1 or TRBD2, each matching 5 bases. V lost 3 bases and J 3 bases, leaving 11 bases between the germline ends. Germline assignment: CDR1 SGHVS and CDR2 FQNEAQ. The CDR3 runs to 14 residues. The CDR3 loop is CASSLALGEETQYF. CDR3 sequence (DNA): TGTGCCAGCAGCTTGGCCTTGGGGGAAGAGACCCAGTACTTC.

This clone has just a few counts. This chain links TRBV6-5 with TRBJ1-1; D ambiguous. Looked up from germline, CDR1 is MNHEY and CDR2 is SVGAGI. The CDR3 is made up of 13 amino acids. V lost 4 bases and J 6 bases, leaving 12 bases between the germline ends. CDR3 region: CASSFGAVPEAFF. CDR3 bases: TGTGCCAGCAGTTTTGGCGCGGTCCCTGAAGCTTTCTTT.

The genes are TRBV19 and TRBJ1-4; D may be TRBD1 (5 bases). In germline, CDR1 is LNHDA, CDR2 SQIVND (reference sequence). Trimming took 9 bases from V and 7 from J, leaving 12 bases between them. The CDR3 has 12 residues. The CDR3: CASAGDFEKLFF. The CDR3 DNA sequence: TGTGCCAGCGCGGGGGATTTTGAAAAACTGTTTTTT.

The chain combines TRBV7-2 with TRBJ2-3; 8 bases are a match to TRBD1. Trimming cost V 3 bases and J 4 bases; bases outside gene matches: 6. Germline values: CDR1 SGHTA, CDR2 FQGNSA. This CDR3 has 15 residues. In DNA, the CDR3 is TGTGCCAGCAGCTTTTCCGGGACAGGCTCAGATACGCAGTATTTT. Residues: CASSFSGTGSDTQYF.

The chain combines TRBV30 with TRBJ1-3; 7 bases match TRBD1. Looked up from germline, CDR1 is GTSNPN and CDR2 is SVGIG (reference sequence). There are 16 residues in the CDR3. V lost 1 base, J lost 2 bases, and 8 bases stayed unmatched. The CDR3 DNA reads TGTGCCTGGAGTGCAGGGGTACAGGGGCCTGGAAACACCATATATTTT. This encodes CAWSAGVQGPGNTIYF. The complete variable domain, with remaining parts taken from reference TRBV30 and TRBJ1-3, reads SQTIHQWPATLVQPVGSPLSLECTVEGTSNPNLYWYRQAAGRGLQLLFYSVGIGQISSEVPQNLSASRPQDRQFILSSKKLLLSDSGFYLCAWSAGVQGPGNTIYFGEGSWLTVV.